The 21 T cell receptor beta chains listed next were all sequenced from one sample in a study of regulatory T cells in long-lasting Graves disease. Time point denoted: persistent/refractory GD, antithyroid drugs over 5 years with positive TRAb. RNA from PBMCs was the source of the TCR library. Through Arm-PCR of CDR3 regions and iRepertoire HTBI primers, TCR beta libraries were built. TCRdb fed the multiplex PCR reads into MiXCR, producing one record per CDR3 protein. The repertoire includes roughly 400,000 distinct CDR3 sequences, around 20% of them detected once, and about 20% sits in the top ten. The sample here was peripheral blood mononuclear cells (PBMCs), taken when the disease was refractory, from a patient treated with antithyroid drugs. These receptors all stem from a female donor with Graves disease.

In this sample, this clonotype turned up a few times. The chain uses TRBV29-1 and TRBJ2-2, with D possibly matching TRBD2 (5 bases). Trimming cost V 4 bases and J 1 base, with 10 bases left between them. CDR3 length equals 14 residues. The germline V gene has CDR1 SQVTM and CDR2 ANQGSEA. The DNA of the CDR3 is TGCAGCGTTGCTCGCGGAGGGAACACCGGGGAGCTGTTTTTT. Its protein is CSVARGGNTGELFF.

Details on this clonotype: A much larger clone lies one base from this, so it may be a read error. This chain joins TRBV12-3 or TRBV12-4 and TRBJ1-1, with 8 nucleotides matching TRBD1. The CDR3 length is 13 residues. V was clipped by 10 bases and J by 6 bases; unmatched bases: 10. This CDR3 is CATAQGVIAEAFF. CDR3 nucleotides: TGTGCCACCGCACAGGGGGTGATCGCTGAAGCTTTCTTT.

The chain combines TRBV4-1 with TRBJ2-1; TRBD1 aligns across 12 bases. Germline loops: CDR1 MGHRA, CDR2 YSYEKL. The CDR3 covers 15 residues. V lost 5 bases to trimming and J lost 5 bases; unmatched junction nucleotides: 4. The CDR3: CASSKGQGAHNEQFF. CDR3 coding DNA: TGCGCCAGCAGCAAGGGACAGGGGGCGCACAATGAGCAGTTCTTC.

This clonotype was seen a handful of times. The rearrangement links TRBV5-1 to TRBJ1-1; possible D gene TRBD1, 5 bases. V was clipped by 7 bases and J by 5 bases, with 12 bases between them. The germline CDR1 and CDR2 sequences are SGHRS and YFSETQ. The length of the CDR3 is 12 residues. The CDR3 loop is CASGPRGTEAFF. The CDR3 coding sequence is TGCGCCAGCGGCCCCCGGGGGACTGAAGCTTTCTTT.

V is TRBV5-5 and J is TRBJ2-5; 12 positions agree with TRBD2. The germline V gene has CDR1 SGHKS and CDR2 YYEKEE (reference sequence). CDR3 length: 17 amino acids. The V segment lost 4 bases and the J segment 4 bases; nucleotides outside the gene matches: 11. CDR3 in amino acids: CASSGGMWTSGIETQYF. CDR3 DNA: TGTGCCAGCAGCGGCGGGATGTGGACTAGCGGGATAGAGACCCAGTACTTC.

This clonotype was seen many times. The chain has TRBV12-3 or TRBV12-4 and TRBJ1-2, with D hard to call. V lost 0 bases, J lost 7 bases, and 12 bases lay in between. This CDR3 has 14 amino acids. CDR3 loop: CASSLALTALGYTF. The CDR3 bases are TGTGCCAGCAGTTTAGCGCTTACAGCCCTTGGCTACACCTTC.

This clonotype was seen a handful of times. V and J are TRBV20-1 and TRBJ1-6; no reliable D call. CDR1 is DFQATT, CDR2 SNEGSKA, per germline (reference sequence). V lost 5 bases and J 3 bases, leaving 8 bases between the germline ends. The CDR3 totals 13 residues. This CDR3 is CSAQDHYNSPLHF. The CDR3 DNA reads as TGCAGTGCTCAAGACCACTATAATTCACCCCTCCACTTT.

This chain links TRBV29-1 with TRBJ1-1; D may be TRBD1 (5 bases). The V end was cut by 3 bases, the J end by 4 bases, with 9 bases between. CDR3 length equals 12 residues. The germline CDR1 and CDR2 sequences are SQVTM and ANQGSEA. The DNA for the CDR3 is TGCAGCGTTGACAGGGTTGGCACTGAAGCTTTCTTT. Translation gives CSVDRVGTEAFF.

The chain has TRBV5-1 and TRBJ2-1; 9 bases map to TRBD1. Germline values: CDR1 SGHRS, CDR2 YFSETQ. This CDR3 is built from 15 residues. V gave up 4 bases and J gave up 7 bases; unmatched junction bases: 9. The CDR3, as DNA: TGCGCCAGCAGCCGATCCGGGACAGGGTTGAATGAGCAGTTCTTC. Translating gives CASSRSGTGLNEQFF.

This clonotype showed up just once. In nucleotides, the CDR3 is TGCAGCGTTGACGCCCAGAGGCAAGAGACCCAGTACTTC. This encodes CSVDAQRQETQYF. The rearrangement joins TRBV29-1 to TRBJ2-5; no firm D call. Germline V gene data show CDR1 as SQVTM and CDR2 as ANQGSEA. CDR3 length: 13 residues. Trimming shortened V by 3 bases and J by 2 bases, and 10 bases separated the two germline ends.

This chain connects TRBV20-1 to TRBJ1-4, with D hard to call. The V end lost 3 bases, the J end lost 12 bases, and 14 bases lay between the germline ends. CDR1 DFQATT and CDR2 SNEGSKA come from the germline V gene (reference sequence). The CDR3 is made up of 12 amino acids. The chain's CDR3 is CSARIGQEELFF. CDR3 nucleotide sequence: TGCAGTGCTAGGATAGGTCAAGAAGAACTGTTTTTT.

This clonotype was seen more than once but under ten times. The V and J genes are TRBV18 and TRBJ2-3; unclear D gene. Looked up from germline, CDR1 is KGHSH and CDR2 is LQKENI. This CDR3 is 16 amino acids long. Between the trimmed V and J ends, which lost 0 bases and 4 bases, there was a span of 14 bases. CDR3 protein: CASSPPPSFSPDTQYF. CDR3 DNA sequence: TGTGCCAGCTCACCACCGCCCTCCTTCAGTCCAGATACGCAGTATTTT. The variable domain in full, with the rest retrieved from reference TRBV18 and TRBJ2-3, is NAGVMQNPRHLVRRRGQEARLRCSPMKGHSHVYWYRQLPEEGLKFMVYLQKENIIDESGMPKERFSAEFPKEGPSILRIQQVVRGDSAAYFCASSPPPSFSPDTQYFGPGTRLTVL.

This clonotype was counted between two and nine times. The CDR3 loop is CASSPGLGPSPLHF. The CDR3 DNA reads as TGTGCCAGCAGCCCAGGGTTGGGGCCCTCACCCCTCCACTTT. The J gene is TRBJ1-6, the V gene TRBV7-8; TRBD1 is a possible D gene (5 bases). CDR3 length: 14 residues. Germline CDR1 and CDR2: SGHVS and FQNEAQ. V was clipped by 5 bases and J by 10 bases, with 15 bases between them.

At least ten counts were recorded for this clonotype. V and J are TRBV6-1 and TRBJ2-5; no clear D. Deletions cut 6 bases from V and 4 bases from J, with 18 bases between. The CDR3 runs to 15 residues. Germline V gene sequence: CDR1 MNHNS, CDR2 SASEGT. CDR3 region: CASSLRRLVAETQYF. The DNA for the CDR3 is TGTGCCAGCAGCCTACGCCGTCTAGTCGCAGAGACCCAGTACTTC.

This clonotype was recorded a few times. V is TRBV27 and J is TRBJ2-1; 7 bases map to TRBD1. Germline values: CDR1 MNHEY, CDR2 SMNVEV (reference sequence). The CDR3 totals 15 residues. Unmatched junction bases numbered 7, after V lost 5 bases and J lost 3 bases. CDR3 coding DNA: TGTGCCAGCAGTCCGAGGACAGGCCACTACAATGAGCAGTTCTTC. Translated: CASSPRTGHYNEQFF.

In its sample, this clonotype was seen many times. The gene calls are TRBV20-1 and TRBJ2-7; no clear D. From germline, CDR1 is DFQATT and CDR2 SNEGSKA (reference sequence). Trimming cost V 6 bases and J 0 bases, with 12 bases left between them. CDR3 size: 13 residues. The CDR3 protein is CSAGRQSSYEQYF. Here the CDR3 DNA reads TGCAGTGCAGGGCGGCAGTCCTCCTACGAGCAGTACTTC.

The table lists this clonotype with many counts. J is TRBJ1-2 and V is TRBV2; D is uncertain. This CDR3 spans 14 amino acids. Germline CDR1 SNHLY, CDR2 FYNNEI. The ends were cut back, 2 bases at V and 8 bases at J, with 15 bases in the middle. CDR3 in DNA: TGTGCCAGCAGTGAATCCACAGAGGTTAGCGGCTACACCTTC. Its protein is CASSESTEVSGYTF.

V gene TRBV7-2 combines with J gene TRBJ2-7; 7 positions match TRBD1. CDR1 and CDR2 from the germline V gene are SGHTA and FQGNSA. This CDR3 comprises 13 residues. The junction had 3 bases not matched to a gene; V was cut back by 6 bases and J by 1 base. CDR3 residues: CASSWGQSYEQYF. The CDR3, as DNA: TGTGCCAGCAGTTGGGGACAGTCCTACGAGCAGTACTTC.

This clonotype was seen at least ten times. The V call is TRBV30, the J call TRBJ1-1; D gene uncertain. CDR1 is GTSNPN, CDR2 SVGIG, per germline (reference sequence). This CDR3 spans 12 amino acids. Trimming took 7 bases from V and 6 from J, leaving 15 bases between them. In DNA form, the CDR3 reads TGTGCCTTTACGACAAGGGCTGCTGAAGCTTTCTTT. Encoded protein: CAFTTRAAEAFF.

This clonotype occurred many times. The chain carries TRBV12-3 or TRBV12-4 and TRBJ2-2; the D gene could be TRBD1 or TRBD2 (5 bases each). V was pared by 7 bases and J by 8 bases, with 20 bases between. The CDR3 length is 15 residues. This CDR3 reads CASITGTNPPGELFF. Written as DNA, the CDR3 is TGTGCCAGCATAACCGGGACCAACCCGCCGGGGGAGCTGTTTTTT.

In its sample, this clonotype was seen once. This chain joins TRBV7-2 and TRBJ2-3, with a possible D match to TRBD2 (6 bases). Per germline, CDR1 SGHTA and CDR2 FQGNSA. The ends were cut back, 4 bases at V and 0 bases at J, with 11 bases in the middle. The CDR3 runs to 15 residues. This CDR3 reads CASSYRLGSTDTQYF. CDR3 nucleotide sequence: TGTGCCAGCAGCTACCGACTAGGGAGCACAGATACGCAGTATTTT.